The next 18 T cell receptor beta chains were all read from a single sample in a study of blood T cell repertoires in COVID-19. The protocol was immunoSEQ multiplex PCR, while the TCRdb copy is restricted to in-frame clones and leaves out a portion. Of approximately 220,000 clones listed, about four fifths are singletons. The sample taken for sequencing was PBMCs or T cells enriched from blood (not recorded which). All receptors come from a woman in her 50s who had been exposed to COVID-19.

This chain joins TRBV19 and TRBJ2-3; 8 bases agree with TRBD1. The CDR3 is made up of 13 amino acids. Losses at the gene ends were 11 bases for V and 3 bases for J; bases not matched to a gene: 7. Germline assignment: CDR1 LNHDA and CDR2 SQIVND (reference sequence). For the CDR3, the DNA is TGTGCCTCCAGGGGGCGAGGGACAGATACGCAGTATTTT. Its translation is CASRGRGTDTQYF.

Only a few counts were recorded for this clone. V gene TRBV4-1 combines with J gene TRBJ1-1; D call uncertain. The germline CDR1 and CDR2 sequences are MGHRA and YSYEKL. CDR3 length equals 13 residues. V was shortened by 7 bases and J by 1 base, with 10 bases between the two germline ends. CDR3 loop: CASNNQENTEAFF. The CDR3 nucleotides are TGCGCCAGCAACAACCAGGAGAACACTGAAGCTTTCTTT.

This clone was detected once. V gene TRBV28 combines with J gene TRBJ1-1, with TRBD1 matching over 7 bases. CDR3 size: 19 residues. V was clipped by 5 bases and J by 3 bases; unmatched bases: 21. Germline CDR1 reads MDHEN; CDR2 reads SYDVKM. CDR3 sequence reads: CASSQDRAFSAYLHTEAFF. The CDR3 DNA reads TGTGCCAGCAGTCAAGACAGGGCTTTCTCCGCTTATTTGCACACTGAAGCTTTCTTT. The full variable domain, completed using reference TRBV28 and TRBJ1-1, is DVKVTQSSRYLVKRTGEKVFLECVQDMDHENMFWYRQDPGLGLRLIYFSYDVKMKEKGDIPEGYSVSREKKERFSLILESASTNQTSMYLCASSQDRAFSAYLHTEAFFGQGTRLTVV.

The rearrangement uses TRBV11-3 and TRBJ1-1; D unresolved. The CDR3 contains 13 residues. V was shortened by 2 bases and J by 1 base, with 5 bases between the two germline ends. Germline CDR1 reads SGHNT; CDR2 reads YENEEA. CDR3 nucleotide sequence: TGTGCCAGCAGCTTAACACAGAACACTGAAGCTTTCTTT. It is translated as CASSLTQNTEAFF.

The gene calls are TRBV5-4 and TRBJ1-1; maybe TRBD1 (6 bases). Germline assignment: CDR1 SGHNT and CDR2 YYREEE (reference sequence). V dropped 4 bases and J dropped 4 bases, with 23 bases sitting between them. The CDR3 totals 17 residues. Written as DNA, the CDR3 is TGTGCCAGCAGCCTGGGGGGGCCTCTTTTATCGCTCACTGAAGCTTTCTTT. Translated, it gives CASSLGGPLLSLTEAFF.

The V gene is TRBV7-8, the J gene TRBJ1-1, with no clear D. The CDR3 loop spans 13 amino acids. The V gene lost 0 bases and the J gene lost 1 base, with 3 bases spanning the gap. The V gene's germline CDR1 is SGHVS and CDR2 FQNEAQ. The CDR3 loop is CASSLARNTEAFF. CDR3 coding DNA: TGTGCCAGCAGCTTAGCGAGGAACACTGAAGCTTTCTTT.

J is TRBJ2-5 and V is TRBV5-4; no firm D call. The CDR3 extends over 13 amino acids. The V end lost 4 bases, the J end lost 5 bases, and 12 bases lay between the germline ends. Germline V lookup: CDR1 SGHNT, CDR2 YYREEE (reference sequence). Written as DNA, the CDR3 is TGTGCCAGCAGCACAAAGTCCATGGAGACCCAGTACTTC. Translated, it gives CASSTKSMETQYF.

This clone appeared once. The DNA for the CDR3 is TGTGCCAGCAGCCCAGGGTTGAGCAATCAGCCCCAGCATTTT. This codes for CASSPGLSNQPQHF. J is TRBJ1-5 and V is TRBV3-1 (or the pseudogene TRBV3-2), with D possibly matching TRBD1 (5 bases). CDR3 length equals 14 residues. Germline V gene lookup returns CDR1 LGHDT and CDR2 YNNKEL (reference sequence). V shed 4 bases and J shed 1 base, with 8 bases lying between them.

This clone was seen more than once but under ten times. The chain couples TRBV27 to TRBJ2-5, with 8 bases identical to TRBD2. The CDR3 totals 14 residues. The V and J ends lost 8 bases and 2 bases, in that order; junction bases with no gene match: 7. CDR1 MNHEY and CDR2 SMNVEV come from the germline V gene (reference sequence). The DNA for the CDR3 is TGTGCCAGCGGGGTCAAGCGGGGGCAAGAGACCCAGTACTTC. It codes for CASGVKRGQETQYF.

This chain joins TRBV19 and TRBJ2-7; 7 nucleotides line up with TRBD2. V trimming: 3 bases; J trimming: 6 bases; junction bases outside the gene matches: 11. The germline gives CDR1 LNHDA, CDR2 SQIVND (reference sequence). This CDR3 has 15 amino acids. CDR3 loop: CASSIAVGAGSEQYF. Written as DNA, the CDR3 is TGTGCCAGTAGTATTGCGGTGGGAGCGGGGTCCGAGCAGTACTTC.

The gene calls are TRBV7-9 and TRBJ2-1; TRBD2 aligns across 8 bases. From germline, CDR1 is SEHNR and CDR2 FQNEAQ (reference sequence). V lost 4 bases, J lost 15 bases, and 8 bases stayed unmatched. CDR3 length: 12 residues. Here the CDR3 reads CASSSRGRQAFF. CDR3 in DNA: TGTGCCAGCAGCTCCCGCGGGAGGCAGGCGTTCTTC.

The chain has TRBV19 and TRBJ1-2, with 7 bases aligning to TRBD1. Trimming removed 5 bases from V and 4 bases from J; junction bases left unmatched: 10. The CDR3 length is 15 residues. The germline V gene has CDR1 LNHDA and CDR2 SQIVND (reference sequence). CDR3 sequence: CASSSRQGQFYGYTF. For the CDR3, the DNA is TGTGCCAGTAGTTCTCGGCAGGGACAGTTCTATGGCTACACCTTC. Variable domain in full (rest from reference TRBV19 and TRBJ1-2): DGGITQSPKYLFRKEGQNVTLSCEQNLNHDAMYWYRQDPGQGLRLIYYSQIVNDFQKGDIAEGYSVSREKKESFPLTVTSAQKNPTAFYLCASSSRQGQFYGYTFGSGTRLTVV.

This clone was observed a few times. The chain has TRBV18 and TRBJ1-1; TRBD1 is a possible D gene (5 bases). Germline assignment: CDR1 KGHSH and CDR2 LQKENI. V dropped 3 bases and J dropped 1 base, with 6 bases sitting between them. CDR3 size: 13 residues. CDR3 sequence reads: CASSPTANTEAFF. DNA of the CDR3: TGTGCCAGCTCACCGACAGCGAACACTGAAGCTTTCTTT.

The rearrangement joins TRBV28 to TRBJ2-7, with TRBD2 identical over 10 bases. Trimming removed 5 bases from V and 6 bases from J; junction bases left unmatched: 4. CDR3 size: 13 residues. The germline CDR1 and CDR2 sequences are MDHEN and SYDVKM. The CDR3 here is CASSLSSGGEQYF. CDR3 sequence (DNA): TGTGCCAGCAGTCTCTCTAGCGGGGGCGAGCAGTACTTC.

The chain combines TRBV2 with TRBJ1-6; D gene unclear. The V gene's germline CDR1 is SNHLY and CDR2 FYNNEI. V lost 3 bases and J 14 bases, leaving 17 bases between the germline ends. There are 14 residues in the CDR3. The CDR3 DNA reads TGTGCCAGCAGTGATTTGGAGGCTACGCGGTCCCTCCACTTT. Its translation: CASSDLEATRSLHF.

The chain recombines TRBV7-9 with TRBJ1-6; 8 bases match TRBD1. CDR3 length equals 15 residues. Per the germline V gene, CDR1 is SEHNR and CDR2 is FQNEAQ (reference sequence). The junction had 9 bases not matched to a gene; V was cut back by 5 bases and J by 9 bases. CDR3 residues: CASSHTTGGGSPLHF. CDR3 sequence (DNA): TGTGCCAGCAGCCACACAACAGGGGGTGGTTCACCCCTCCACTTT.

The chain carries TRBV20-1 and TRBJ1-6; a possible D gene is TRBD1 (6 bases). V lost 3 bases to trimming and J lost 7 bases, with 10 bases between them. The CDR3 has 13 amino acids. Germline V gene data show CDR1 as DFQATT and CDR2 as SNEGSKA (reference sequence). The CDR3: CSASNRANSPLHF. CDR3 coding DNA: TGCAGTGCTAGTAACAGGGCCAATTCACCCCTCCACTTT.

The rearrangement links TRBV5-1 to TRBJ2-2; D perhaps matches TRBD1 (6 bases). The germline V gene has CDR1 SGHRS and CDR2 YFSETQ. The CDR3 loop spans 16 amino acids. V gave up 4 bases and J gave up 2 bases, with 15 bases separating them. The CDR3 loop is CASSPGDNINTGELFF. The CDR3 DNA is TGCGCCAGCAGCCCCGGGGACAATATCAACACCGGGGAGCTGTTTTTT.